Included here is one TCR beta chain sequence, with context. The CDR3 extends over 13 amino acids. Germline CDR1 is SNHLY and CDR2 is FYNNEI. Trimming cost V 8 bases and J 1 base, with 11 bases left between them. These data are taken from a study of CD8 T cells in Susac syndrome. Random hexamers were used to reverse transcribe about 0.45 to 1 ug of RNA. TCRdb reprocessed the immunoSEQ multiplex PCR reads with MiXCR, giving one entry per CDR3 protein. The repertoire holds fewer than 300,000 distinct CDR3 sequences, roughly 85% seen once, with approximately 0.12% in the top ten. This rearrangement joins TRBV2 to TRBJ1-1, with D possibly matching TRBD1 (5 bases). The specimen was CD8+ T cells from PBMCs. The TCR sequence derives from a human donor with multiple sclerosis. The CDR3 DNA sequence: TGTGCCAGCGGGGGGAGGCCGAACACTGAAGCTTTCTTT. Its translation: CASGGRPNTEAFF.